The clone carrying this TCR beta chain has just one count. This CDR3 region has 12 residues. Germline V gene lookup returns CDR1 MNHEY and CDR2 SVGAGI. Losses at the gene ends were 7 bases for V and 3 bases for J; bases not matched to a gene: 2. These data come from a study of blood T cell repertoires in COVID-19. Study-wide background: Acute-phase and convalescent COVID-19 samples originated in the United States, Italy and Spain. Sources were T cells, B-cell-depleted T cells, or PBMCs; the material itself was cDNA or gDNA.

In the original analysis: Estimated nucleated cell counts came from reference gene primer amplification. Sequencing used immunoSEQ multiplex PCR; TCRdb keeps in-frame clones, though not all of them. Clonal size and the V and J genes are those of that table, whereas D and trimming came from the DNA. This sample has some 150,000 clones, with about 85% found just once. The sequence came from a man between 35 and 55 years old with acute or convalescent COVID-19. The sequenced material came from peripheral blood. This rearrangement joins TRBV6-5 to TRBJ1-2; 7 nucleotides align to TRBD1. CDR3 in DNA: TGTGCCAGCACGACAGGGTACTATGGCTACACCTTC. Translation: CASTTGYYGYTF.